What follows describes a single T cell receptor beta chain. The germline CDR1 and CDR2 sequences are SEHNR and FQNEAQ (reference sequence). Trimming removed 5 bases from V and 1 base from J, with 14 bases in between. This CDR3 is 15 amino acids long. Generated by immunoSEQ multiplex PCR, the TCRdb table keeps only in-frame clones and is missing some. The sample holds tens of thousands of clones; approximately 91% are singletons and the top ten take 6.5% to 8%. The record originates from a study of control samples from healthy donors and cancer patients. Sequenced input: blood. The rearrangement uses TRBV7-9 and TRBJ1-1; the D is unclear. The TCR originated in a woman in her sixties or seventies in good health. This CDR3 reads CASSQKSASNTEAFF. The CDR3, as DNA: TGTGCCAGCAGCCAGAAATCGGCCTCGAACACTGAAGCTTTCTTT.